The entry below describes one T cell receptor beta chain. This clone was seen a single time. The specificity of this receptor is unknown. No base qualities exist here, and no much larger clone lies one base off it. This specimen comes from a study of technical replicates of blood from a few donors (dated by TCRdb to the late 2010s). The library came from the immunoSEQ multiplex PCR assay. Entries here come from immuneACCESS through TCRdb and include only in-frame sequences with V and J called. Some clones fail to appear in such tables; in the studies checked, an unresolved V gene covers under half of the shortfall, and the cause of the remainder is unknown. The sample table lists fewer than 90,000 clones, 94% of them with a count of one. The ten most abundant clones make up around 0.24% of the sample. Germline trimming amounts to 5 bases on V and 3 bases on J, with 5 as the count of junction bases outside the gene matches. The CDR3 starts with the cysteine, ends with the phenylalanine, and has 15 residues. Just CDR3 DNA is preserved here, 45 bases in frame from base 1. As encoded in the germline V gene, CDR1 is SGHRS while CDR2 is YFSETQ.

The sequence was collected from a human donor in good health. The sequence is built from TRBV5-1 and TRBJ2-1, and 10 junction bases match TRBD2. The sample consisted of T cells isolated from PBMCs. The CDR3 sequence is CASSRGLANYNEQFF. The DNA sequence is as follows: TGCGCCAGCAGTCGGGGACTAGCGAACTACAATGAGCAGTTCTTC.